These T cell receptor beta chains were read from a single sample in a study of blood T cells in healthy people across ages. TCRdb analysed the 5' RACE reads with MiXCR anew, one entry per CDR3 protein. Of approximately 320,000 distinct CDR3 sequences in the sample, 25% to 30% are singletons; the top ten hold around 29%. Sequenced sample: blood. The receptors come from a woman in her seventies in good health. The CDR3 runs from the conserved cysteine through the conserved F or W. Size is omitted from some rows. Given values are once, few, many or a class for expanded clones.

J gene,V gene,clone size,CDR3 protein
TRBJ2-7,TRBV28,few,CASSSPGRGPYEQYF
TRBJ2-6,TRBV12-3/TRBV12-4,few,CASSSYGQGNGANVLTF
TRBJ2-2,TRBV4-1,few,CASSQDRTVPGELFF
NA,TRBV27,NA,CANSLAVSYEQYF
TRBJ2-3,TRBV20-1,NA,CSAKDSLTDTQYF
TRBJ2-1,TRBV29-1,many,CSVDLPLGGPDNEQFF
TRBJ2-3,TRBV10-3,NA,CTISESNGLADTDTQYF
TRBJ1-4,TRBV18,NA,CASSPGTGERLFF
TRBJ1-5,TRBV29-1,many,CSVVPSGGGNQPQHF
TRBJ2-7,TRBV5-1,few,CASSSPPGKASYEQYF
TRBJ2-3,TRBV20-1,NA,CSAYPASGRRTDTQYF
NA,TRBV20-1,few,CSALRDRAYEQYF
TRBJ2-5,TRBV12-3/TRBV12-4,NA,CASRGQGRQETQYF
TRBJ1-3,TRBV29-1,NA,CSVATGTSGNTIYF
TRBJ2-4,TRBV10-3,NA,CAISESTGVGNIQYF
TRBJ2-1,TRBV27,few,CASGSGQSYNEQFF
TRBJ2-7,TRBV7-9,NA,CASSLGQVDYEQYF
TRBJ1-2,TRBV29-1,NA,CSVVFEGYTF
TRBJ1-5,TRBV20-1,NA,CSARGVGPGGSNQPQHF
TRBJ1-6,TRBV27,NA,CASSYGQSSYNSPLHF
TRBJ1-1,TRBV5-1,NA,CASSYPGKRTEAFF
TRBJ2-7,TRBV7-8,NA,CASSFKVAGGADEQYF
TRBJ2-1,TRBV29-1,few,CSVEGPNEQFF
TRBJ2-3,TRBV4-2,few,CASSQGRSSTDTQYF
TRBJ1-1,TRBV11-1,NA,CASSLSGFVVFF
TRBJ2-5,TRBV15,many,CATSRVVHQYQETQYF
TRBJ2-1,TRBV3-1,NA,CASSLGQLSYNEQFF
TRBJ2-1,TRBV7-2,few,CASSFGGRVEQFF
TRBJ2-2,TRBV2,NA,CASRAGTVNTGELFF
TRBJ2-1,TRBV5-1,NA,CASSLDILGGHEQFF
TRBJ2-1,TRBV14,many,CASSLLTGTPMFF
TRBJ1-5,TRBV10-2,NA,CASSESIQGYSNQPQHF
TRBJ2-5,TRBV28,few,CASSSNLVQAGKTQYF
TRBJ1-2,TRBV10-3,few,CAIRAGGASNYGYTF
TRBJ2-1,TRBV28,NA,CASSGTSGRGAWFF
TRBJ1-4,TRBV12-3/TRBV12-4,many,CASSLGAAEKLFF
TRBJ2-5,TRBV29-1,few,CSVEGTQGATQYF
TRBJ1-2,TRBV25-1,NA,CASSDSRRAGGYTF
TRBJ2-6,TRBV7-8,few,CASRESGERLSGANVLTF
TRBJ1-5,TRBV5-5,NA,CASSPRWGVVDQPQHF
TRBJ1-1,TRBV7-2,NA,CASSFGASVTEAFF
TRBJ1-2,TRBV6-1,few,CASSDRLGGSNYGYTF
TRBJ2-5,TRBV7-9,NA,CASSSESSETQYF
TRBJ2-1,TRBV10-3,NA,CAISEASGQPYNEQFF
NA,TRBV10-3,NA,CASQGGEADEQFF
TRBJ1-1,TRBV29-1,NA,CSVGHMNTEAFF